A single sample is the source of the 21 T cell receptor beta chains below, sequenced in a study of cytomegalovirus exposure and HLA in healthy donors. Sequencing was performed with immunoSEQ multiplex PCR; in TCRdb, only in-frame clones are kept and a portion is missing. This repertoire shows 200,000 to 300,000 clones, around 88% found once; its top ten account for 1% to 1.5%. The specimen was PBMCs. These TCRs come from a woman between 25 and 40 years old in good health and CMV-seropositive.

V usage is TRBV19 and J usage is TRBJ2-3; TRBD1 might be the D (5 bases). V was clipped by 7 bases and J by 3 bases, with 14 bases between them. This CDR3 spans 14 amino acids. From germline, CDR1 is LNHDA and CDR2 SQIVND (reference sequence). The CDR3 DNA follows: TGTGCCAGTACCACCAGGGTCTCGACAGATACGCAGTATTTT. Translated: CASTTRVSTDTQYF.

The chain carries TRBV6-1 and TRBJ1-1; 7 nucleotides agree with TRBD1. Per the germline V gene, CDR1 is MNHNS and CDR2 is SASEGT. Trimming cost V 4 bases and J 1 base; bases outside gene matches: 3. The CDR3 runs to 14 residues. CDR3 coding DNA: TGTGCCAGCAGTGCCTGGGACAGGAACACTGAAGCTTTCTTT. Protein sequence: CASSAWDRNTEAFF.

The CDR3 DNA follows: TGTGCCAGCACAGCGAACACCGGGGAGCTGTTTTTT. Translating it yields CASTANTGELFF. The chain combines TRBV21-1 with TRBJ2-2; the table's D gene call, TRBD1, was not cross checked with the DNA. TRBV21-1 is noted as a pseudogene. The CDR3 runs to 12 residues.

The rearrangement joins TRBV9 to TRBJ1-1, with 8 bases fitting TRBD1. V lost 1 base, J lost 8 bases, and 10 bases stayed unmatched. The germline V gene encodes CDR1 SGDLS and CDR2 YYNGEE. CDR3 size: 15 residues. For the CDR3, the DNA is TGTGCCAGCAGCGTAACAGGACAGGGTGTATCAGAAGCTTTCTTT. Translating it yields CASSVTGQGVSEAFF.

The V and J genes are TRBV2 and TRBJ1-5; the D gene is possibly TRBD1 (6 bases). The V and J ends lost 1 base and 7 bases respectively, with 14 bases between them. The CDR3 contains 15 residues. The V gene's germline CDR1 is SNHLY and CDR2 FYNNEI. As DNA, the CDR3 is TGTGCCAGCAGTGAAGGGGAAGTACAGGGACAGCCCCAGCATTTT. It codes for CASSEGEVQGQPQHF.

The chain combines TRBV27 with TRBJ1-4; tentative D call: TRBD1 (5 bases). Trimming pared 1 base from V and 4 bases from J, leaving 16 bases between. Germline CDR1 MNHEY, CDR2 SMNVEV (reference sequence). This CDR3 spans 17 amino acids. The chain's CDR3 is CASSLWGRGSGNEKLFF. The DNA of the CDR3 is TGTGCCAGCAGTTTATGGGGTAGGGGATCGGGTAATGAAAAACTGTTTTTT.

The chain carries TRBV5-6 and TRBJ2-1; TRBD2 agrees at 11 bases. V lost 4 bases to trimming and J lost 6 bases; unmatched junction nucleotides: 9. CDR1 is SGHDT, CDR2 YYEEEE, per germline. This CDR3 comprises 16 residues. The CDR3 is CASSRETSGVTNEQFF. In DNA form, the CDR3 reads TGTGCCAGCAGCCGAGAGACTAGCGGGGTGACCAATGAGCAGTTCTTC.

The DNA of the CDR3 is TGTGCCAGCAGCATAGGACAGGGGGTGAATCAGCCCCAGCATTTT. The encoded protein is CASSIGQGVNQPQHF. The V call is TRBV5-6, the J call TRBJ1-5; TRBD1 matches 10 bases. The V gene end was trimmed by 4 bases and the J gene end by 4 bases; junction bases not matched to a gene: 5. The length of the CDR3 is 15 residues. The germline CDR1 and CDR2 sequences are SGHDT and YYEEEE.

This sequence joins TRBV11-2 and TRBJ2-5, with 8 bases identical to TRBD2. The CDR3 spans 14 residues. With V trimmed by 4 bases and J by 2 bases, 3 bases remained unmatched. Germline assignment: CDR1 SGHAT and CDR2 FQNNGV. In DNA form, the CDR3 reads TGTGCCAGCAGCTCTGTAGCGGGGCAAGAGACCCAGTACTTC. Protein product: CASSSVAGQETQYF.

The chain links TRBV18 to TRBJ2-7; 7 nucleotides agree with TRBD1. This CDR3 has 13 residues. Trimming cost V 3 bases and J 5 bases; bases outside gene matches: 4. In germline, CDR1 is KGHSH, CDR2 LQKENI. Here the CDR3 DNA reads TGTGCCAGCTCACCCGACAGGGTCGACGAGCAGTACTTC. Translation: CASSPDRVDEQYF.

The J gene is TRBJ2-3, the V gene TRBV11-2; 7 bases map to TRBD2. The CDR3 is made up of 17 amino acids. Germline V CDR1 and CDR2: SGHAT, FQNNGV. The V gene end was trimmed by 5 bases and the J gene end by 0 bases; junction bases not matched to a gene: 11. The CDR3 sequence is CASSPPSERDSTDTQYF. Written as DNA, the CDR3 is TGTGCCAGCAGCCCGCCGTCTGAGCGGGACAGCACAGATACGCAGTATTTT.

This rearrangement joins TRBV2 to TRBJ1-2; D might be TRBD1 (5 bases). V lost 1 base to trimming and J lost 6 bases, with 9 bases between them. CDR1 and CDR2 (germline): SNHLY, FYNNEI. This CDR3 spans 13 amino acids. The CDR3 spells CASSEVGEDGYTF. The DNA of the CDR3 is TGTGCCAGCAGTGAAGTAGGGGAGGATGGCTACACCTTC. The full variable domain, in which reference TRBV2 and TRBJ1-2 provide the parts outside the CDR3, is EPEVTQTPSHQVTQMGQEVILRCVPISNHLYFYWYRQILGQKVEFLVSFYNNEISEKSEIFDDQFSVERPDGSNFTLKIRSTKLEDSAMYFCASSEVGEDGYTFGSGTRLTVV.

The chain employs TRBV15 and TRBJ2-1; perhaps TRBD2 as D (6 bases). This CDR3 has 16 residues. Germline V gene data show CDR1 as LNHNV and CDR2 as YYDKDF (reference sequence). Trimming left V 3 bases short and J 12 bases short, with 24 bases between. The CDR3 region has the DNA TGTGCCACCAGCAGGTCACTACTAGCAGTCGGAAAGCCGCAGTTCTTC. Its translation: CATSRSLLAVGKPQFF.

This clone came up a few times. The chain uses TRBV6-5 and TRBJ2-7; no firm D call. The V gene lost 4 bases and the J gene lost 7 bases, with 11 bases spanning the gap. Germline V gene sequence: CDR1 MNHEY, CDR2 SVGAGI. The CDR3 has 12 amino acids. CDR3 region: CASSSTRREQYF. The DNA of the CDR3 is TGTGCCAGCAGTTCCACCCGGCGGGAGCAGTACTTC.

This chain connects TRBV19 to TRBJ1-1, with TRBD1 identical over 7 bases. The CDR3 is 12 amino acids. V lost 10 bases to trimming and J lost 1 base; unmatched junction nucleotides: 3. CDR1 and CDR2 (germline): LNHDA, SQIVND (reference sequence). The CDR3 reads CATRQGNTEAFF. The CDR3 nucleotides read TGTGCCACGAGACAGGGGAACACTGAAGCTTTCTTT.

This clone has only a few counts. V usage is TRBV25-1 and J usage is TRBJ2-7; D is perhaps TRBD2 (6 bases). CDR1 and CDR2 (germline): MGHDK, SYGVNS. Trimming stripped 5 bases from V and 7 bases from J, with 9 bases between. CDR3 length: 11 residues. In nucleotides, the CDR3 is TGTGCCAGCAGTATGGGGGGTGAGCAGTACTTC. This sequence encodes CASSMGGEQYF.

The rearrangement uses TRBV6-4 and TRBJ1-1; D is unclear. Germline values: CDR1 MRHNA, CDR2 SNTAGT. This CDR3 comprises 15 residues. V lost 2 bases and J 5 bases, leaving 15 bases between the germline ends. Written as DNA, the CDR3 is TGTGCCAGCAGTGACCGGCCATACCGGGGAACTGAAGCTTTCTTT. It yields the protein CASSDRPYRGTEAFF.

The rearrangement joins TRBV6-1 to TRBJ2-7; D might be TRBD2 (5 bases). Looked up from germline, CDR1 is MNHNS and CDR2 is SASEGT. The CDR3 runs 13 residues. Deletions cut 7 bases from V and 5 bases from J, with 15 bases between. As DNA, the CDR3 is TGTGCCAGCAAGGTTGGAGGTTTCGACGAGCAGTACTTC. Protein product: CASKVGGFDEQYF.

This clone has only one observation. V gene TRBV6-1 combines with J gene TRBJ2-7, with D tentatively TRBD1 (6 bases). This CDR3 contains 14 residues. CDR1 and CDR2 (germline): MNHNS, SASEGT. V lost 6 bases, J lost 1 base, and 13 bases lay in between. CDR3: CASSDRDKSYEQYF. The DNA of the CDR3 is TGTGCCAGCAGCGACCGGGACAAATCCTACGAGCAGTACTTC.

CDR3 coding DNA: TGTGCCAGCAGCCTTTCTGGGGCTCTGGGCACTGAAGCTTTCTTT. Translated, it gives CASSLSGALGTEAFF. The chain carries TRBV5-4 and TRBJ1-1; D possibly corresponds to TRBD1 (5 bases). The germline V and J ends were trimmed by 4 bases and 4 bases, with 17 bases remaining between them. This CDR3 region has 15 residues. Germline V gene sequence: CDR1 SGHNT, CDR2 YYREEE (reference sequence).

V and J are TRBV7-2 and TRBJ1-3; D is ambiguous. Germline loops: CDR1 SGHTA, CDR2 FQGNSA. Trimming left V 2 bases short and J 1 base short, with 6 bases between. The CDR3 runs to 14 residues. The CDR3 DNA reads TGTGCCAGCAGCTTAACGGGGTCTGGAAACACCATATATTTT. It translates to CASSLTGSGNTIYF.